This TCR beta chain was found in a study of identical twins. TCRdb analysed the 5' RACE reads with MiXCR anew, one entry per CDR3 protein. In the table there are 1,800,000 or so distinct CDR3 sequences, 25% to 35% of which are singletons. The CDR3 has 15 amino acids. The ends were cut back, 2 bases at V and 7 bases at J, with 15 bases in the middle. Germline V gene data show CDR1 as MGHRA and CDR2 as YSYEKL. The chain recombines TRBV4-1 with TRBJ2-1; D gene unclear. The source of this sequence is a newborn girl in good health. Specimen: cord blood. The DNA for the CDR3 is TGCGCCAGCAGCCAATACTTCCCGGACCAAAATGAGCAGTTCTTC. This sequence encodes CASSQYFPDQNEQFF.